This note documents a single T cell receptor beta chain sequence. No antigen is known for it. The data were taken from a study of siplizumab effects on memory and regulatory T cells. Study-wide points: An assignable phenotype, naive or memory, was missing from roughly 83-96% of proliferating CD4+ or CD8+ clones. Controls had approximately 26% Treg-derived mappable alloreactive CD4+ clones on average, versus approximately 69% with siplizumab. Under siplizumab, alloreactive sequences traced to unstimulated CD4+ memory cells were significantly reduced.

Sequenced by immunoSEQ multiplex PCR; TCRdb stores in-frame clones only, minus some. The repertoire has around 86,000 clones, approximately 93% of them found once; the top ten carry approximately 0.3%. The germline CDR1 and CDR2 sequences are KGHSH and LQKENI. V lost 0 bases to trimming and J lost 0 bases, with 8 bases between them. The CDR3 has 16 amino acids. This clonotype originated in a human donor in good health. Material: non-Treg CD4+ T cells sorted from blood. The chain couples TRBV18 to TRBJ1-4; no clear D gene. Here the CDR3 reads CASSPPASATNEKLFF. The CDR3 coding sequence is TGTGCCAGCTCACCACCGGCCAGTGCAACTAATGAAAAACTGTTTTTT.